Following are 6 T cell receptor beta chains from one sample sequenced in a study of T cells in Graves' hyperthyroidism and ophthalmopathy. Template material for amplifying TCR beta CDR3 regions consisted of RNA transcripts. The TCR CDR3 first-round RT-PCR relied on the HTBI primer set. TCRdb called the multiplex PCR reads again in MiXCR, with one record for every CDR3 protein. This table holds approximately 300,000 distinct CDR3 sequences, over 15% found once. What was sequenced was blood. Receptor source: a man aged 30 to 45 with Graves' hyperthyroidism.

This chain connects TRBV7-9 to TRBJ2-7; D gene uncertain. Trimming pared 4 bases from V and 6 bases from J, leaving 10 bases between. The CDR3 is 12 residues long. From germline, CDR1 is SEHNR and CDR2 FQNEAQ (reference sequence). The CDR3 reads CASSSWEGEQYF. The CDR3 bases are TGTGCCAGCAGCTCTTGGGAAGGCGAGCAGTACTTC.

This clonotype was seen ten or more times. This sequence joins TRBV5-1 and TRBJ2-3, with TRBD2 matching over 8 bases. Germline loops: CDR1 SGHRS, CDR2 YFSETQ. Losses at the gene ends were 0 bases for V and 4 bases for J; bases not matched to a gene: 4. CDR3 length equals 15 residues. The CDR3: CASSLAGGPSDTQYF. DNA for the CDR3: TGCGCCAGCAGCTTGGCGGGAGGGCCGTCAGATACGCAGTATTTT.

CDR3 in amino acids: CASSFQGLAGEETQYF. The DNA of the CDR3 is TGTGCCAGCAGCTTCCAAGGACTAGCGGGAGAAGAGACCCAGTACTTC. The chain carries TRBV7-3 and TRBJ2-5; TRBD2 aligns across 13 bases. Germline V lookup: CDR1 SGHTA, CDR2 FQGTGA. The trim removed 3 bases at V and 3 bases at J, leaving 4 bases unmatched. The CDR3 extends over 16 amino acids.

This clonotype was seen many times. This rearrangement joins TRBV20-1 to TRBJ2-1; D is ambiguous. V lost 6 bases to trimming and J lost 5 bases, with 20 bases between them. Germline-derived CDR1 and CDR2 are DFQATT and SNEGSKA (reference sequence). The CDR3 has 15 residues. This CDR3 reads CSAKDEMVADNEQFF. The CDR3 DNA sequence: TGCAGTGCCAAAGACGAGATGGTGGCCGACAATGAGCAGTTCTTC.

In its sample, this clonotype was seen many times. V usage is TRBV12-3 or TRBV12-4 and J usage is TRBJ2-3; no firm D call. Trimming pared 2 bases from V and 3 bases from J, leaving 9 bases between. This CDR3 region has 14 residues. Here the CDR3 reads CASSLTTTTDTQYF. CDR3 nucleotide sequence: TGTGCCAGCAGTTTAACCACTACAACAGATACGCAGTATTTT.

This clonotype has just one count. CDR3 sequence reads: CASSIENGANNSPLHF. CDR3 nucleotide sequence: TGTGCCAGTAGTATAGAAAATGGGGCTAATAATTCACCCCTCCACTTT. The chain links TRBV19 to TRBJ1-6; maybe TRBD1 (5 bases). V was trimmed by 0 bases and J by 5 bases, leaving 11 bases between them. This CDR3 has 16 residues. In germline, CDR1 is LNHDA, CDR2 SQIVND (reference sequence).